This T cell receptor beta chain stems from a study of shared clonotypes between healthy human individuals. Overall study results and limits: Clonotypes shared by all four sorted-subset donors had higher generation probabilities than non-shared clonotypes.

This table comes from immunoSEQ multiplex PCR, and its TCRdb copy is limited to in-frame clones, with some not included. The table lists some 1.4 million clones, roughly 95% of them singletons. A split of CD4+ cells into CD45RA+ naive and CD45RA-negative memory subsets was performed. The CDR3 is made up of 15 amino acids. Germline CDR1 LNHNV, CDR2 YYDKDF (reference sequence). V was clipped by 2 bases and J by 5 bases; unmatched bases: 6. A single count supports this clone. Its antigen is undetermined. Material for sequencing was naive CD4+ T cells sorted from blood. Described subset: CD45RA+ positively selected. This clonotype was sampled from a man aged 30 to 39 in good health. The chain combines TRBV15 with TRBJ1-5, with 7 bases fitting TRBD1. CDR3 residues: CATSRTTGVHQPQHF. DNA of the CDR3: TGTGCCACCAGCAGAACTACAGGGGTCCATCAGCCCCAGCATTTT. Variable domain in full (rest from reference TRBV15 and TRBJ1-5): DAMVIQNPRYQVTQFGKPVTLSCSQTLNHNVMYWYQQKSSQAPKLLFHYYDKDFNNEADTPDNFQSRRPNTSFCFLDIRSPGLGDTAMYLCATSRTTGVHQPQHFGDGTRLSIL.